The 8 T cell receptor beta chains below were found in one sample sequenced in a study of vaccination effects on CD4 cells after COVID-19. Antigen-specific CD4+ T cells were expanded with viral peptide pools in the ViraFEST assay before sequencing. Following 10 days of culture, CD4+ T cells were isolated. Two doses of BNT162b2 or mRNA-1273 vaccine were administered to participants. These receptors have no known antigen. TCRdb's copy holds only in-frame clones and misses some; the assay was immunoSEQ multiplex PCR. The table lists approximately 65,000 clones, roughly 74% of them singletons, with under 2% in the top ten. The sample was CD4+ T cells from PBMCs cultured with HCoV-229E spike peptides, taken after COVID-19 vaccination. The receptors were gathered from a human donor who received a COVID-19 vaccine.

The V call is TRBV3-1 (or the pseudogene TRBV3-2), the J call TRBJ2-7; 7 nucleotides align to TRBD2. Germline lookup yields CDR1 LGHDT and CDR2 YNNKEL (reference sequence). With 0 bases clipped from V and 2 bases from J, the junction kept 7 bases outside the gene matches. The CDR3 contains 16 residues. The CDR3 sequence is CASSQDSPGLPYEQYV. Written as DNA, the CDR3 is TGTGCCAGCAGCCAAGACTCCCCGGGACTACCCTACGAGCAGTACGTC.

This clone was counted between two and nine times. The rearrangement joins TRBV28 to TRBJ1-2; D may be TRBD1 (5 bases). This CDR3 is built from 13 residues. The V gene's germline CDR1 is MDHEN and CDR2 SYDVKM. Trimming shortened V by 1 base and J by 5 bases, and 8 bases separated the two germline ends. The CDR3 loop is CASSLSAGYGYTF. For the CDR3, the DNA is TGTGCCAGCAGTTTATCGGCAGGGTATGGCTACACCTTC.

The chain carries TRBV4-1 and TRBJ2-5, with unresolved D. Deletions cut 1 base from V and 0 bases from J, with 9 bases between. Germline V lookup: CDR1 MGHRA, CDR2 YSYEKL. The CDR3 sequence is 15 residues long. The CDR3 bases are TGCGCCAGCAGCCAAGTCGGCCGGAACCAAGAGACCCAGTACTTC. Protein product: CASSQVGRNQETQYF.

The chain recombines TRBV9 with TRBJ2-1; no definite D call. Germline CDR1 and CDR2: SGDLS and YYNGEE. V was pared by 4 bases and J by 6 bases, with 20 bases between. This CDR3 spans 16 amino acids. In nucleotides, the CDR3 is TGTGCCAGCAGCCTACTTGGTTCTGGTAGCTTCAATGAGCAGTTCTTC. This gives the protein CASSLLGSGSFNEQFF.

CDR3 residues: CASSGYRVSTDTQYF. CDR3 bases: TGTGCCAGCAGTGGGTACAGGGTCAGCACAGATACGCAGTATTTT. The rearrangement joins TRBV6-2 or TRBV6-3 to TRBJ2-3, with D perhaps TRBD1 (6 bases). The V end lost 5 bases, the J end lost 0 bases, and 12 bases lay between the germline ends. The V gene's germline CDR1 is MNHEY and CDR2 SVGEGT. The CDR3 length is 15 residues.

This clone has just a few counts. The V call is TRBV15, the J call TRBJ2-1; a weak D match, TRBD2 (6 bases). CDR1 is LNHNV, CDR2 YYDKDF, per germline (reference sequence). The ends were cut back, 0 bases at V and 7 bases at J, with 22 bases in the middle. The CDR3 sequence is 18 residues long. CDR3 loop: CATSRDVLATFSSNEQFF. The CDR3 DNA reads TGTGCCACCAGCAGAGATGTACTAGCCACATTTTCCTCAAATGAGCAGTTCTTC.

The V gene is TRBV2, the J gene TRBJ1-5; D is unclear. The CDR3 runs to 14 residues. The V gene lost 1 base and the J gene lost 4 bases, with 8 bases spanning the gap. Germline lookup yields CDR1 SNHLY and CDR2 FYNNEI. The CDR3 protein is CASSEVLQNQPQHF. In nucleotides, the CDR3 is TGTGCCAGCAGTGAAGTTTTACAGAATCAGCCCCAGCATTTT.

In its sample, this clone was seen once. The chain joins TRBV6-2 or TRBV6-3 to TRBJ2-4; 7 nucleotides align to TRBD1. J gave up 7 bases and V 6 bases, and 12 bases lay outside the gene matches. This CDR3 has 15 residues. Germline assignment: CDR1 MNHEY and CDR2 SVGEGT. CDR3 sequence: CASSQTATGPNIQYF. The CDR3 DNA follows: TGTGCCAGCAGCCAAACAGCGACAGGGCCGAACATTCAGTACTTC.